Below, 15 T cell receptor beta chains from the same sample are listed, as sequenced in a study of shared clonotypes between healthy human individuals. Sequencing was performed with immunoSEQ multiplex PCR; in TCRdb, only in-frame clones are kept and a portion is missing. Of more than 1,200,000 clones listed, about 98.5% were seen once; the top ten hold around 0.33%. Specimen: naive CD4+ T cells sorted from blood. The subset denotes: CD45RA+ positively selected. The origin of the receptors is a young man in good health.

The V and J genes are TRBV5-1 and TRBJ2-3; D assignment may be TRBD1 or TRBD2 (6 bases each). V was shortened by 4 bases and J by 2 bases, with 11 bases between the two germline ends. The CDR3 sequence is 14 residues long. Per germline, CDR1 SGHRS and CDR2 YFSETQ. The CDR3 DNA reads as TGCGCCAGCAGCACAGGGACTCCCACAGATACGCAGTATTTT. Its translation: CASSTGTPTDTQYF. Based on the CDR3 plus reference TRBV5-1 and TRBJ2-3, the full variable domain is KAGVTQTPRYLIKTRGQQVTLSCSPISGHRSVSWYQQTPGQGLQFLFEYFSETQRNKGNFPGRFSGRQFSNSRSEMNVSTLELGDSALYLCASSTGTPTDTQYFGPGTRLTVL.

The chain carries TRBV5-4 and TRBJ2-1, with 10 bases matching TRBD2. The CDR3 contains 17 residues. After removal of 2 bases from V and 5 bases from J, the junction contained 10 bases not matched to a gene. The V gene's germline CDR1 is SGHNT and CDR2 YYREEE (reference sequence). This CDR3 reads CASSLAGGLNTDNEQFF. Written as DNA, the CDR3 is TGTGCCAGCAGCTTAGCGGGAGGGCTTAACACTGACAATGAGCAGTTCTTC.

This chain links TRBV7-2 with TRBJ2-1, with D uncertain. This CDR3 comprises 14 residues. V lost 3 bases and J lost 4, with 10 bases in between. From germline, CDR1 is SGHTA and CDR2 FQGNSA. This CDR3 is CASSLLDLYNEQFF. CDR3 in DNA: TGTGCCAGCAGCTTGTTGGACCTATACAATGAGCAGTTCTTC.

The chain uses TRBV13 and TRBJ2-7; 7 nucleotides agree with TRBD2. V trimming: 5 bases; J trimming: 2 bases; junction bases outside the gene matches: 3. Germline CDR1 and CDR2: PRHDT and FYEKMQ (reference sequence). The CDR3 is 13 residues long. CDR3 nucleotides: TGTGCCAGCAGCCCCCGGGAGGCCTACGAGCAGTACTTC. Its translation is CASSPREAYEQYF.

A remark on this clone: Other DNA sequences in this specimen translate into the identical CDR3. The chain joins TRBV20-1 to TRBJ2-1; D uncertain. Germline CDR1 and CDR2: DFQATT and SNEGSKA (reference sequence). Between the trimmed V and J ends, which lost 5 bases and 7 bases, there was a span of 6 bases. The CDR3 totals 10 residues. The DNA of the CDR3 is TGCAGTGCTTCGAATAATGAGCAGTTCTTC. Protein sequence: CSASNNEQFF.

V usage is TRBV19 and J usage is TRBJ1-4; D gene uncertain. Looked up from germline, CDR1 is LNHDA and CDR2 is SQIVND (reference sequence). There are 13 residues in the CDR3. V was trimmed by 5 bases and J by 8 bases, leaving 12 bases between them. The CDR3 DNA follows: TGTGCCAGTAGTCCGAGGGCATACGAAAAACTGTTTTTT. It specifies CASSPRAYEKLFF.

About this clone: This sample includes further DNA sequences coding for the same CDR3. The chain's CDR3 is CSVGLAGYNEQFF. DNA of the CDR3: TGCAGCGTGGGACTAGCGGGTTACAATGAGCAGTTCTTC. The rearrangement links TRBV29-1 to TRBJ2-1, with 12 positions matching TRBD2. This CDR3 contains 13 residues. Germline loops: CDR1 SQVTM, CDR2 ANQGSEA. The V segment lost 6 bases and the J segment 4 bases; nucleotides outside the gene matches: 1.

This sequence joins TRBV27 and TRBJ1-3; tentatively, D is TRBD1 (5 bases). The V and J ends lost 4 bases and 0 bases respectively, with 13 bases between them. The CDR3 runs 16 residues. Per germline, CDR1 MNHEY and CDR2 SMNVEV (reference sequence). The CDR3 protein is CASSSRQRLSGNTIYF. CDR3 sequence (DNA): TGTGCCAGCAGTTCAAGACAGCGACTCTCTGGAAACACCATATATTTT.

This CDR3 is CASSSRATDTQYF. CDR3 nucleotides: TGTGCCAGCAGCTCACGGGCCACAGATACGCAGTATTTT. The chain uses TRBV11-3 and TRBJ2-3; D not certain. Germline values: CDR1 SGHNT, CDR2 YENEEA. Deletions cut 4 bases from V and 2 bases from J, with 7 bases between. The CDR3 spans 13 residues.

The chain combines TRBV19 with TRBJ2-7; TRBD2 matches 7 bases. Germline V gene sequence: CDR1 LNHDA, CDR2 SQIVND (reference sequence). The CDR3 spans 15 residues. Losses at the gene ends were 1 base for V and 6 bases for J; bases not matched to a gene: 9. In DNA, the CDR3 is TGTGCCAGTAGTATAGGGGGCCGCGGCGGGAGCGAGCAGTACTTC. Protein product: CASSIGGRGGSEQYF.

The chain couples TRBV18 to TRBJ1-1; no firm D call. Germline-derived CDR1 and CDR2 are KGHSH and LQKENI. CDR3 length: 14 residues. V was clipped by 3 bases and J by 3 bases, with 11 bases between them. CDR3 sequence: CASSPKATDTEAFF. CDR3 coding DNA: TGTGCCAGCTCACCCAAAGCGACGGACACTGAAGCTTTCTTT. The full variable domain, rest sourced from reference TRBV18 and TRBJ1-1, is NAGVMQNPRHLVRRRGQEARLRCSPMKGHSHVYWYRQLPEEGLKFMVYLQKENIIDESGMPKERFSAEFPKEGPSILRIQQVVRGDSAAYFCASSPKATDTEAFFGQGTRLTVV.

This chain links TRBV28 with TRBJ1-5; D gene ambiguous. The CDR3 is made up of 14 amino acids. V lost 4 bases and J lost 4, with 11 bases in between. Germline values: CDR1 MDHEN, CDR2 SYDVKM. This CDR3 reads CASSSRKPNQPQHF. In DNA, the CDR3 is TGTGCCAGCAGTTCGCGGAAGCCAAATCAGCCCCAGCATTTT.

V and J are TRBV10-2 and TRBJ2-1; no reliable D call. The V gene lost 7 bases and the J gene lost 3 bases, with 10 bases spanning the gap. The CDR3 extends over 13 amino acids. Germline assignment: CDR1 WSHSY and CDR2 SAAADI. The CDR3 coding sequence is TGCGCCAGCACCAGACCGGACTACAATGAGCAGTTCTTC. Amino acids: CASTRPDYNEQFF.

Remarks on this clone: The sample contains more than one DNA sequence encoding this CDR3. The J gene is TRBJ2-7, the V gene TRBV9; 7 bases align to TRBD1. Germline loops: CDR1 SGDLS, CDR2 YYNGEE. This CDR3 comprises 13 residues. V was pared by 3 bases and J by 1 base, with 1 base of the junction left unmatched. CDR3 sequence reads: CASSGQGSYEQYF. DNA for the CDR3: TGTGCCAGCAGCGGACAGGGATCCTACGAGCAGTACTTC.

The chain links TRBV27 to TRBJ2-7, with 10 bases lining up with TRBD2. The CDR3 covers 18 residues. With 0 bases clipped from V and 3 bases from J, the junction kept 11 bases outside the gene matches. In germline, CDR1 is MNHEY, CDR2 SMNVEV (reference sequence). The DNA for the CDR3 is TGTGCCAGCAGTTTATCGGGCCTAGCGGGAGAGATAGGCTACGAGCAGTACTTC. This codes for CASSLSGLAGEIGYEQYF.